A single sample is the source of the 13 T cell receptor beta chains below, sequenced in a study of blood T cell repertoires in COVID-19. Assay: immunoSEQ multiplex PCR; the TCRdb copy retains only in-frame clones and omits some. This sample carries some 180,000 clones, nearly 90% of them seen once, and the ten largest clones take 0.6% to 0.8%. The specimen was peripheral blood. These receptors were taken from a man aged 45-65 years with acute or convalescent COVID-19.

This sequence joins TRBV5-4 and TRBJ1-2; TRBD1 matches at 9 bases. This CDR3 has 13 amino acids. Germline V gene data show CDR1 as SGHNT and CDR2 as YYREEE (reference sequence). V trimming: 4 bases; J trimming: 4 bases; junction bases outside the gene matches: 2. The CDR3 bases are TGTGCCAGCAGCGGACAGGGGCCCTATGGCTACACCTTC. Its protein is CASSGQGPYGYTF. The entire variable domain, with the rest obtained from reference TRBV5-4 and TRBJ1-2, is as follows: ETGVTQSPTHLIKTRGQQVTLRCSSQSGHNTVSWYQQALGQGPQFIFQYYREEENGRGNFPPRFSGLQFPNYSSELNVNALELDDSALYLCASSGQGPYGYTFGSGTRLTVV.

This clone was counted only a few times. The chain is built from TRBV6-1 and TRBJ2-7; a possible D gene is TRBD1 (5 bases). There are 15 residues in the CDR3. Germline V lookup: CDR1 MNHNS, CDR2 SASEGT. V lost 1 base, J lost 1 base, and 11 bases lay in between. The CDR3 here is CASSEGVGLSYEQYF. CDR3 bases: TGTGCCAGCAGTGAAGGGGTGGGGCTATCCTACGAGCAGTACTTC.

There are a few counts of this clone. V is TRBV4-1 and J is TRBJ1-5; D is possibly TRBD1 (5 bases). Germline V CDR1 and CDR2: MGHRA, YSYEKL. V dropped 6 bases and J dropped 8 bases, with 20 bases sitting between them. This CDR3 is built from 15 residues. This CDR3 reads CASSLIGGEAKPQHF. DNA for the CDR3: TGCGCCAGCAGTCTTATCGGAGGGGAAGCTAAGCCCCAGCATTTT.

The rearrangement uses TRBV27 and TRBJ1-1; D uncertain. V was trimmed by 2 bases and J by 4 bases, leaving 11 bases between them. Germline V gives CDR1 MNHEY, CDR2 SMNVEV (reference sequence). This CDR3 spans 14 amino acids. DNA for the CDR3: TGTGCCAGCAGTTTAACCCACTCGGTCACTGAAGCTTTCTTT. This encodes CASSLTHSVTEAFF.

This rearrangement joins TRBV29-1 to TRBJ2-7; D perhaps matches TRBD1 (6 bases). Trimming removed 6 bases at V and 6 bases at J, with 12 bases between. The germline V gene has CDR1 SQVTM and CDR2 ANQGSEA. CDR3 length: 11 residues. The CDR3 protein is CSVSTGSEQYF. For the CDR3, the DNA is TGCAGCGTGTCTACAGGGAGCGAGCAGTACTTC.

The V and J genes are TRBV29-1 and TRBJ1-6; the D is unclear. Between the trimmed V and J ends, which lost 4 bases and 9 bases, there was a span of 10 bases. The CDR3 is made up of 12 amino acids. Germline CDR1 reads SQVTM; CDR2 reads ANQGSEA. DNA for the CDR3: TGCAGCGTTGCGGTCGAGGGTTCACCCCTCCACTTT. Translation gives CSVAVEGSPLHF.

The chain is built from TRBV28 and TRBJ1-2; a weak D match, TRBD1 (6 bases). The CDR3 totals 14 residues. V was cut by 7 bases and J by 5 bases, with 17 bases left in between. In germline, CDR1 is MDHEN, CDR2 SYDVKM. The CDR3: CASTLFGQPYGYTF. The CDR3 nucleotides are TGTGCCAGCACGCTGTTCGGACAGCCTTATGGCTACACCTTC.

CDR3 in amino acids: CASSLGRGAAKNIQYF. The CDR3 nucleotides read TGTGCCAGCAGCTTAGGGCGGGGAGCGGCCAAAAACATTCAGTACTTC. The rearrangement links TRBV7-8 to TRBJ2-4; weak D call: TRBD2 (6 bases). Per the germline V gene, CDR1 is SGHVS and CDR2 is FQNEAQ. The CDR3 covers 16 residues. Trimming removed 1 base at V and 1 base at J, with 11 bases between.

The V gene is TRBV28, the J gene TRBJ2-2, with D possibly TRBD2 on 6 matching bases. V lost 2 bases, J lost 0 bases, and 13 bases lay in between. The germline V gene encodes CDR1 MDHEN and CDR2 SYDVKM. The CDR3 length is 17 residues. The CDR3 DNA reads TGTGCCAGCAGTTTAACGGGGACTCTTACGAACACCGGGGAGCTGTTTTTT. It specifies CASSLTGTLTNTGELFF.

CDR3 amino acids: CASSPMAPVGRDEQFF. CDR3 sequence (DNA): TGTGCCAGCTCACCCATGGCCCCCGTCGGGCGGGATGAGCAGTTCTTC. The chain combines TRBV18 with TRBJ2-1; D possibly corresponds to TRBD2 (5 bases). Germline CDR1 KGHSH, CDR2 LQKENI. Trimming cost V 3 bases and J 8 bases, with 20 bases left between them. The CDR3 is made up of 16 amino acids.

V gene TRBV6-1 combines with J gene TRBJ2-1; the match to TRBD1 covers 10 bases. The CDR3 sequence is 18 residues long. The V gene end was trimmed by 4 bases and the J gene end by 7 bases; junction bases not matched to a gene: 16. Germline loops: CDR1 MNHNS, CDR2 SASEGT. CDR3 DNA: TGTGCCAGCAGTGTTATCATGACCGGGACAGGGGCTTTGAATGAGCAGTTCTTC. Protein product: CASSVIMTGTGALNEQFF.

The CDR3 DNA reads TGTGCCAGCAGTCCGGACTCCGCTGAAGCTTTCTTT. This sequence encodes CASSPDSAEAFF. The chain joins TRBV12-3 or TRBV12-4 to TRBJ1-1; D gene uncertain. V was pared by 5 bases and J by 6 bases, with 10 bases between. The CDR3 is made up of 12 amino acids.

V is TRBV2 and J is TRBJ2-5, with D possibly being TRBD1 (5 bases). V was clipped by 6 bases and J by 3 bases, with 11 bases between them. Germline V gives CDR1 SNHLY, CDR2 FYNNEI. There are 13 residues in the CDR3. The CDR3 here is CASRAGWEETQYF. The CDR3 region has the DNA TGTGCCAGCAGGGCAGGGTGGGAAGAGACCCAGTACTTC.